A single sample is the source of the 14 T cell receptor beta chains below, sequenced in a study of metastatic and nonmetastatic thyroid tumors. TCRdb used MiXCR to call clones anew from the PCR reads. The sample carries tens of thousands of clones, around 31% recorded once. All patients were treatment-naive before thyroid surgery. Sequencing input: tumor tissue. Receptors originate from a female donor with papillary thyroid cancer or a benign thyroid nodule (not recorded which). Some clones in this sample may be carry-over from other donors' samples.

The V call is TRBV27, the J call TRBJ2-1; weak D call: TRBD2 (6 bases). The CDR3 consists of 12 residues. CDR1 is MNHEY, CDR2 SMNVEV, per germline (reference sequence). Trimming took 5 bases from V and 9 from J, leaving 11 bases between them. The DNA of the CDR3 is TGTGCCAGCAGTCCCACTAGCTTTGAGCAGTTCTTC. Residues: CASSPTSFEQFF.

This clone was counted only a few times. The chain uses TRBV10-3 and TRBJ1-6; the D gene is possibly TRBD1 (5 bases). V was clipped by 0 bases and J by 4 bases, with 10 bases between them. The CDR3 length is 16 residues. The germline CDR1 and CDR2 sequences are ENHRY and SYGVKD. CDR3 sequence (DNA): TGTGCCATCAGTGAGTCCCCGGGGGTATATAATTCACCCCTCCACTTT. The encoded protein is CAISESPGVYNSPLHF.

The chain carries TRBV19 and TRBJ1-2; TRBD1 might be the D (6 bases). Trimming stripped 5 bases from V and 4 bases from J, with 11 bases between. Germline V gene lookup returns CDR1 LNHDA and CDR2 SQIVND (reference sequence). This CDR3 is 13 amino acids long. The CDR3 here is CASSVLDSYGYTF. The DNA for the CDR3 is TGTGCCAGTAGTGTCCTGGACAGCTATGGCTACACCTTC.

This clone occurred a few times. The chain couples TRBV6-1 to TRBJ1-6, with 10 bases that match TRBD1. Trimming took 10 bases from V and 9 from J; bases not matched to a gene: 9. The CDR3 sequence is 14 residues long. From germline, CDR1 is MNHNS and CDR2 SASEGT. The CDR3 DNA sequence: TGTGCCACCGAGACAGGGGGCAGTGGTTCACCCCTCCACTTT. It codes for CATETGGSGSPLHF.

This clone was seen more than once but under ten times. This sequence joins TRBV9 and TRBJ2-5; D is undetermined. CDR1 is SGDLS and CDR2 is YYNGEE in the germline V gene. Trimming shortened V by 0 bases and J by 2 bases, and 11 bases separated the two germline ends. This CDR3 has 15 amino acids. CDR3 residues: CASSVGTSRQETQYF. The CDR3 DNA is TGTGCCAGCAGCGTAGGGACGAGCCGACAAGAGACCCAGTACTTC.

In its sample, this clone was seen a few times. This chain uses TRBV24-1 with TRBJ1-2; 10 bases align to TRBD1. Trimming at V came to 4 bases and at J to 7 bases, leaving 5 bases not matched to a gene. Germline assignment: CDR1 KGHDR and CDR2 SFDVKD. The CDR3 runs 14 residues. The CDR3 loop reads CATSEPWDRGGYTF. The CDR3, as DNA: TGTGCCACCAGTGAACCCTGGGACAGGGGTGGCTACACCTTC.

This clone turned up a few times. The chain employs TRBV10-2 and TRBJ2-2; D is perhaps TRBD2 (5 bases). Looked up from germline, CDR1 is WSHSY and CDR2 is SAAADI. Trimming shortened V by 3 bases and J by 1 base, and 9 bases separated the two germline ends. This CDR3 is built from 15 residues. The DNA of the CDR3 is TGCGCCAGCAGTGACGAGGGAGTGAACACCGGGGAGCTGTTTTTT. This sequence encodes CASSDEGVNTGELFF.

This chain links TRBV9 with TRBJ2-1; maybe TRBD2 (6 bases). The CDR3 length is 19 residues. Trimming cost V 0 bases and J 8 bases, with 27 bases left between them. Germline V CDR1 and CDR2: SGDLS, YYNGEE. The DNA for the CDR3 is TGTGCCAGCAGCGTAGCCTATTCTCTCATGGGGGGAGTTGCCGATGAGCAGTTCTTC. This gives the protein CASSVAYSLMGGVADEQFF.

The V and J genes are TRBV6-1 and TRBJ2-7; perhaps TRBD1 as D (6 bases). This CDR3 spans 12 amino acids. In germline, CDR1 is MNHNS, CDR2 SASEGT. Trimming removed 9 bases from V and 5 bases from J, with 14 bases in between. The CDR3 nucleotides read TGTGCCAGTGGGGGCGGTGGCAACGAGCAGTACTTC. As protein: CASGGGGNEQYF.

The V call is TRBV11-1, the J call TRBJ2-3, with 11 bases that match TRBD2. V lost 5 bases and J lost 1; bases outside the gene matches: 5. In germline, CDR1 is SGHAT, CDR2 FQDESV (reference sequence). The CDR3 is 16 residues long. As DNA, the CDR3 is TGTGCCAGCAGCCCCTTAGCGGGAGGGGGCACAGATACGCAGTATTTT. Protein: CASSPLAGGGTDTQYF.

This clone turned up a few times. This chain links TRBV6-2 or TRBV6-3 with TRBJ1-2; possible D gene TRBD1, 6 bases. This CDR3 spans 13 amino acids. Between the trimmed V and J ends, which lost 2 bases and 2 bases, there was a span of 6 bases. Germline values: CDR1 MNHEY, CDR2 SVGEGT. Here the CDR3 reads CASSYDRNYGYTF. CDR3 DNA: TGTGCCAGCAGTTACGACAGGAACTATGGCTACACCTTC.

The rearrangement uses TRBV28 and TRBJ2-3; TRBD1 matches at 7 bases. Germline V gene data show CDR1 as MDHEN and CDR2 as SYDVKM. CDR3 size: 15 residues. Trimming cost V 8 bases and J 2 bases; bases outside gene matches: 10. CDR3 nucleotides: TGTGCCAGCCGCACAGGGGACACCCACACAGATACGCAGTATTTT. This sequence encodes CASRTGDTHTDTQYF.

The gene calls are TRBV11-1 and TRBJ1-1; possibly TRBD1 for D (5 bases). V was cut by 5 bases and J by 11 bases, with 27 bases left in between. This CDR3 is 16 amino acids long. Germline values: CDR1 SGHAT, CDR2 FQDESV (reference sequence). The CDR3 DNA is TGTGCCAGCAGCCCCCCGAGTGGAGGGGTTAAATTATCGGCTTTCTTT. Amino acids: CASSPPSGGVKLSAFF.

This clone was detected only once. The V call is TRBV20-1, the J call TRBJ1-6; 10 bases are shared with TRBD1. CDR1 and CDR2 (germline): DFQATT, SNEGSKA (reference sequence). The V gene end was trimmed by 6 bases and the J gene end by 7 bases; junction bases not matched to a gene: 3. The CDR3 is 13 residues long. As DNA, the CDR3 is TGCAGTGCCGCGGACAGGGGGAATTCACCCCTCCACTTT. Residues: CSAADRGNSPLHF.